This TCR beta chain was recovered during a study of blood T cells in healthy people across ages. Deletions cut 4 bases from V and 11 bases from J, with 24 bases between. Germline V gives CDR1 SGDLS, CDR2 YYNGEE. The CDR3 runs 15 residues. A sample-barcoded 5' primer and a J-beta primer mix were used in a second PCR of about 7 to 12 cycles. One entry per CDR3 protein results from TCRdb running MiXCR on the 5' RACE reads. Among about 580,000 distinct CDR3 sequences listed, 40% to 50% were seen once. The source is a man aged 80 or over in good health. The sequencing sample was made of blood. The chain combines TRBV9 with TRBJ2-5; D gene uncertain. Written as DNA, the CDR3 is TGTGCCAGCAGCATAACTCCAGACGTCACCAATGAGCAGTACTTC. This codes for CASSITPDVTNEQYF.